This entry concerns a single T cell receptor (beta chain). The antigen is undetermined. The record originates from a study of immune evolution from preneoplasia to lung adenocarcinoma. At the level of the study: HLA loss of heterozygosity: about 7% AIS, over 12% MIA, around 35% ADC, none AAH.

The germline V and J ends were trimmed by 1 base and 7 bases, with 8 bases remaining between them. Germline values: CDR1 SGHNT, CDR2 YENEEA. This CDR3 contains 13 residues. Some clones are missing from TCRdb's copy, which holds only in-frame ones; the method was immunoSEQ multiplex PCR. The sample lists around 39,000 clones, 65% to 75% occurring once. Study-wide points: Later-stage lesions appeared to have more T cells, more diversity, less clonality.

Macro-dissection enriched premalignant or tumor cells before nucleic acid extraction. This receptor was obtained from a person between 60 and 69 years old with lung adenocarcinoma. The material sequenced was FFPE invasive lung adenocarcinoma tissue. V gene TRBV11-3 combines with J gene TRBJ2-1, with D unclear. The CDR3 here is CASSLGPANEQFF. CDR3 in DNA: TGTGCCAGCAGCTTAGGACCCGCGAATGAGCAGTTCTTC.